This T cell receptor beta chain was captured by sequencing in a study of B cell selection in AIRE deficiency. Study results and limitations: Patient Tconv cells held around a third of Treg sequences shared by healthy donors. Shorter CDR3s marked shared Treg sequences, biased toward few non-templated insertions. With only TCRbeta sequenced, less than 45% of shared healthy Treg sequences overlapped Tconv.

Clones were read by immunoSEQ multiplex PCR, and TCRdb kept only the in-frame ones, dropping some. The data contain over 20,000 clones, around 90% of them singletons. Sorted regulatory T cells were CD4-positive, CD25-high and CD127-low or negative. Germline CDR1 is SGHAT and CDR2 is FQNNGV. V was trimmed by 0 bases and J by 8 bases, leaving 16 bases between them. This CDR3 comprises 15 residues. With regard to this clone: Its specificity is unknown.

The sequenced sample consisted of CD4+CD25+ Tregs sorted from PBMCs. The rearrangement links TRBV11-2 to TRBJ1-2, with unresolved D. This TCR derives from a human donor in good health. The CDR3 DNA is TGTGCCAGCAGCTTAGACCCCCAGGTTCTTTGGGGCTACACCTTC. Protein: CASSLDPQVLWGYTF.